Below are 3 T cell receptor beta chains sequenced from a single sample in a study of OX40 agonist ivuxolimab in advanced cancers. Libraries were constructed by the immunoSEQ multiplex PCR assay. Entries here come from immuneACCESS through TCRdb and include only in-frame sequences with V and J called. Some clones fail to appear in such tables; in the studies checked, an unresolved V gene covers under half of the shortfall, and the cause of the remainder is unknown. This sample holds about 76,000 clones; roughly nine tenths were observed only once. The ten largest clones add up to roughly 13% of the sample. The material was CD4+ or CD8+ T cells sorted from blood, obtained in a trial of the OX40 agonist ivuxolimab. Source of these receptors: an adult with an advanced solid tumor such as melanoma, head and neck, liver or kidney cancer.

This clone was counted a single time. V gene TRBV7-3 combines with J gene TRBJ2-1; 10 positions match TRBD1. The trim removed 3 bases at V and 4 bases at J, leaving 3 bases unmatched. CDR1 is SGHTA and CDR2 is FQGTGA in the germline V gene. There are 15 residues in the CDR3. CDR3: CASSLGQGQYNEQFF. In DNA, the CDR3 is TGTGCCAGCAGCTTGGGACAGGGGCAGTACAATGAGCAGTTCTTC.

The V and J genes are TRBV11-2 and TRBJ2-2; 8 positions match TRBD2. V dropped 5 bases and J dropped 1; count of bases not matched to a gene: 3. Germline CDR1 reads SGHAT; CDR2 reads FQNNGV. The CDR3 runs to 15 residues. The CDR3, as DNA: TGTGCCAGCAGCCGTAGCGGGATGAACACCGGGGAGCTGTTTTTT. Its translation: CASSRSGMNTGELFF.

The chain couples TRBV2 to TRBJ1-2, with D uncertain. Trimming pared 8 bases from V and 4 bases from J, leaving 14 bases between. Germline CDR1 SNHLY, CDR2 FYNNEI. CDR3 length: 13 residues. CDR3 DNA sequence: TGTGCCAGCCACCGGCAGGCCGGCTATGGCTACACCTTC. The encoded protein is CASHRQAGYGYTF.